This T cell receptor beta chain comes out of a study of cytomegalovirus exposure and HLA in healthy donors (dated by TCRdb to about 2017). For context, the study as a whole: According to an earlier analysis of 550 to 700 of the donors, some 170 million T cells yielded roughly 110 million unique TCR beta sequences and approximately 280 Gb of sequence data. An early release that covered several hundred HLA-typed donors contained around 300 gigabases of sequencing data and about 84 million unique TCR sequences. Of the 300 to 500 genotyped donors, 65% to 90% were placed in the genetic ancestry cluster associated with self-reported Caucasian donors. The study was designed to test whether signatures of past pathogen exposure could be identified by cataloging public T cell receptors. The study profiled the T cell repertoires of under 700 subjects by immunosequencing and related them to cytomegalovirus serostatus. Along with the approximately 700-subject first cohort, a separate validation cohort of approximately 110 different subjects was used. To predict cytomegalovirus infection status, the study brought together high-throughput TCR immunosequencing, statistical association of individual TCRs with disease status, and machine learning. A later analysis re-examined previously published TCR beta repertoires from over 500 donors and added high-resolution HLA genotyping to investigate patterns of TCR occurrence. Rather than drawing on any new phenotypic data, the later analysis identified candidate immune exposures from TCR beta sequences and the way those sequences occurred across donors. An earlier analysis of 500 to 650 of the donors applied high-throughput TCR beta sequencing to assess whether each TCR beta V gene segment acted as functional or pseudogenic. Donor age, sex, ethnicity and CMV serostatus were compiled alongside the repertoire data. Genome-wide SNP genotypes for about 55% of the roughly 670 donors were used in a later genetic analysis, which treated that subset as a discovery cohort. Every repertoire in the discovery cohort had been generated on one and the same sequencing platform. Class I and class II HLA loci were covered by the typing at four-digit resolution. Typing coverage varied by locus: roughly 620-640 donors for A, B, C, DRB1 and DQB1; roughly 560 for DQA1; more than 600 for DPA1; around 490 for DPB1. Several DR-DQ haplotypes were treated as single units for association and clustering because of strong linkage in the cohort. On average, roughly 240,000 unique TCR beta nucleotide sequences were sequenced per donor among some 430 genotyped donors of the cohort, with roughly 18% of those sequences being non-productive. What the study reported, not specific to this receptor: The presence/absence analyses assumed that sequencing depth was roughly uniform across donors, and that assumption may not be true. Specific HLA alleles were associated with 15,000 to 20,000 TCR beta sequences at a false discovery rate of 0.05 in a later analysis. Most TCR sequences were seen in very few donors, while some public TCRs were found in many individuals. A group of highly shared sequence variants was considered likely to be a technical artifact of the sequencing pipeline. Compared with equally common non-associated chains, HLA-associated TCR beta chains in a later analysis were more clonally expanded and had lower generation probabilities. The only immune exposure information available for the cohort was CMV serostatus. In an earlier analysis of some 540 of the donors, most TCR beta V segments appeared in productive rearrangements about 90% or about 30% of the time, broadly matching IMGT annotations. Because counts were too low, more than 15 rarely observed V segments, including chromosome 9 orphons, were excluded from the earlier analysis of about 500 of the donors. The study listed approximately 160 TCR beta chains as associated with cytomegalovirus. In a later analysis, most CMV-associated TCR beta chains were found to appear HLA-restricted, with HLA associations seemingly driven largely by CMV exposure. Correlated functional status among segregating V segments might be attributable to linkage disequilibrium, but an unknown experimental factor could not be ruled out. The classifier was reported to diagnose cytomegalovirus status with high specificity and sensitivity in both the original cohort and the validation cohort. The authors suggested that the approach could potentially be generalized to other disease states and immunological phenotypes. In a later genetic analysis, fewer N-insertions in productive TCRs were reported among donors in an Asian-associated ancestry cluster than the roughly 640-donor mean. Some IMGT-functional V segments, including TRBV6-2 and TRBV6-3, could not be distinguished by the 87-base-pair reads and were therefore excluded. Assigning TCR associations to individual alleles was difficult when HLA alleles, especially DR and DQ, strongly co-occurred. A later analysis reported that several top co-occurrence clusters appeared linked to parvovirus B19, influenza, CMV and Epstein-Barr virus. In a later analysis, the rate of TCR association differed among HLA loci, with DRB1 alleles having the most associated TCRs and HLA-C alleles having the fewest. Because HLA typing was unavailable for some donors at each locus, only the typed subset was used in association tests. In this cohort, only TCR beta chains were sequenced, and detectable features were limited by the absence of alpha or paired-chain data. V-gene and J-gene trimming of TCR beta chains was associated with a missense DCLRE1C variant in a later genetic analysis, and the association was replicated in an independent cohort. A further reported finding was that TCR beta sequences accurately predicted the HLA-A and HLA-B alleles for most subjects in the first cohort. Three of the identified cytomegalovirus-associated TCR beta chains were confirmed in vitro to be specific for cytomegalovirus antigens.

The germline V and J ends show losses of 5 bases and 4 bases respectively, and no gene match explains 5 bases of the junction. Via the germline V gene, CDR1 is MGHDK and CDR2 SYGVNS. The CDR3, from cysteine to phenylalanine, totals 14 residues. The kept DNA is CDR3 alone, 42 bases in frame from the first base. Libraries were built with the immunoSEQ multiplex PCR assay. For the multiplex PCR, a mixture combining 60 forward primers for TCR Vbeta segments and 13 reverse primers for TCR Jbeta segments was used. Amplification of the CDR3 region of rearranged TCR beta genes was performed with a multiplex PCR assay on genomic DNA. The amplified TCR beta libraries were sequenced on the Illumina HiSeq System as 87-base-pair reads. As for the original processing: In a later analysis, roughly 80 million unique TCR beta chains were counted across the approximately 620 repertoires, and around 10 million of these chains were shared by at least two donors. Raw reads were error-corrected and collapsed into unique sequences with a nearest-neighbor algorithm that merged closely related sequences to remove PCR and sequencing errors. V, D and J gene segments were assigned by aligning CDR3 sequences to IMGT reference sequences. Each retained sequence needed at least a six-nucleotide match to both a V gene segment and a J gene segment. Rearrangements were called productive when the CDR3 lacked stop codons and stayed in frame with V and J; all others were non-productive. Following IMGT convention, CDR3 was defined as the stretch from the second conserved V-encoded cysteine up to the conserved J-encoded phenylalanine. Sequences without an unambiguous match to a single V gene segment were excluded from the earlier analysis of 450 to 650 of the donors. In an earlier analysis of 587 of the donors, V segments were called functional above 56.7% productive rearrangements and were called segregating when the between-donor standard deviation exceeded 5%. To diagnose cytomegalovirus status from the catalog of TCR beta chain sequences, a statistical classification framework was built. A later analysis assigned V and J genes by comparing TCR nucleotide sequences with IMGT/GENE-DB human TR gene sequences. A later analysis assigned CDR3 sequences and most-parsimonious VDJ recombination scenarios with the TCRdist pipeline. In a later analysis, each TCR beta chain was defined by its CDR3 amino acid sequence together with its V-gene family, and reads lacking a unique V-gene family were excluded. As a way to deal with suspected cross-contamination and a sequencing artifact, a later analysis dropped under 600 nucleotide sequences that were highly shared and had low generation probability. In a later analysis, a clonal expansion index for each public chain was calculated from normalized within-repertoire ranks of inferred template counts. In a later analysis, generation probabilities were computed using a VDJ recombination model fitted to out-of-frame rearrangements, and the results were checked against IGoR. Hypergeometric tests were used in a later analysis to score TCR-TCR, TCR-HLA and TCR-CMV co-occurrence, with a repertoire-size bias correction applied to the TCR pairs. In a later analysis, false discovery rates were estimated by permuting HLA or CMV assignments 20 times. In a later analysis, co-occurring TCRs were grouped using DBSCAN, and TCRdist sequence similarity was added for clustering within HLA-allele-positive subsets. Co-occurrence clustering excluded repertoires with fewer than 30,000 or more than 120,000 public chains, plus five with anomalous nucleotide sharing. Held by TCRdb, this immuneACCESS table contains in-frame sequences only and omits some clones. Under half of the omission traces to an unresolved V gene where checked; the cause of the rest is unknown. That table supplies the V and J calls and clone size; D and trimming were determined from the DNA. Present in this sample are more than 150,000 clones, roughly 77% of which were seen just once. 1.5% to 2% of the sample is taken by the ten largest.

The cohort consisted of 600 or so healthy bone marrow donors. Cohort members were all nominally healthy when sampled, although unrecorded immune exposures were likely present. The donor tested CMV seronegative, placing the donor among the approximately 360 seronegative members of the cohort. Each donor provided a peripheral blood sample, and peripheral blood mononuclear cells were used for TCR beta sequencing. The Qiagen DNeasy Blood Extraction Kit was used to extract genomic DNA from the blood cell samples. Regarding this clone: Its antigen remains undetermined. Within one base of it there is no much larger clone, and no base qualities were kept.

Source material: PBMCs. Here the chain combines TRBV25-1 and TRBJ2-5, and 9 junction bases match TRBD1. The source is a woman younger than 45 in good health and CMV-seronegative. Here is the DNA: TGTGCCAGCAGTCGCGGGACAGGGACAGAGACCCAGTACTTC. Its protein product is CASSRGTGTETQYF.